This TCR beta chain appears in the sequencing data of a study of T-cell reconstitution after alpha-beta-depleted transplantation in children. The V gene lost 5 bases and the J gene lost 3 bases, with 11 bases spanning the gap. This CDR3 comprises 14 residues. Concerning this clonotype itself: The antigen is not known.

Researchers prepared the TCRbeta library using unique molecular identifiers, the study reports. TCRdb recomputed calls from the PCR reads with MiXCR, one row per CDR3 protein. The repertoire includes about a million distinct CDR3 sequences, less than 30% of them detected once, and approximately 30% sits in the top ten. Regarding the study as a whole: From newly produced T cells came most of the T-cell counts and diversity one year after transplant. Day-60 TCRbeta diversity that was high in some patients was derived from surviving recipient T cells and thymic progenitors.

Material: PBMCs, mostly from graft donor cells, obtained 360 days after TCRalphabeta/CD19-depleted stem cell transplant. The sequence was obtained from a boy less than two years old who had a stem cell transplant for SCID, so the T cells may come from the graft donor. This chain links TRBV12-3 or TRBV12-4 with TRBJ2-1; weak D call: TRBD1 (5 bases). This chain's CDR3 is CASSTGSFYNEQFF. In DNA, the CDR3 is TGTGCCAGCAGTACAGGATCCTTCTACAATGAGCAGTTCTTC.